This TCR beta chain appears in the sequencing data of a study of shared clonotypes between healthy human individuals. Study-wide background: Each donor's CD4 naive and CD4 memory cells filled three plates apiece, CD8 naive two, and CD8 memory one.

Data came from immunoSEQ multiplex PCR; TCRdb stores just in-frame clones and leaves some out. The sample comprises some 500,000 clones, about 96% of which are singletons, and 0.055% to 0.075% rests with the top ten. Overall study results and limits: Naive subsets generally exceeded memory subsets in estimated richness.

The V gene end was trimmed by 5 bases and the J gene end by 6 bases; junction bases not matched to a gene: 7. CDR1 SGHRS and CDR2 YFSETQ come from the germline V gene. This CDR3 is 14 amino acids long. Caucasian adults residing in Nashville, Tennessee made up all the donors. Negatively enriched CD4+ T cells were divided by CD45RA into naive and memory. On this clone itself: Its matching antigen is unknown.

This rearrangement joins TRBV5-1 to TRBJ2-3; 9 bases match TRBD2. This receptor was taken from a woman aged 25 to 39 in good health. Sequenced sample: naive CD4+ T cells sorted from blood. Sample subset: CD45RA+ positively selected. The CDR3 DNA reads as TGCGCCAGCAGTGACGGGACTAGCCGGGATACGCAGTATTTT. Its translation is CASSDGTSRDTQYF.